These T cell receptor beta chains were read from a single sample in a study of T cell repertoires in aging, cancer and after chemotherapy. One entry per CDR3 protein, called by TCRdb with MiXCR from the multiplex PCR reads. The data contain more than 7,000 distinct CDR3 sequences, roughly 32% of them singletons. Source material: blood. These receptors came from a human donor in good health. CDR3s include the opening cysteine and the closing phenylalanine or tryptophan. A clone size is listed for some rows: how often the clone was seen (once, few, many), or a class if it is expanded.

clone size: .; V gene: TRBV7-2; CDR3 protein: CASSLGARGKGETQYF
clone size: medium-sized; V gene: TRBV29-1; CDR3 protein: CSVWTGDTGELFF
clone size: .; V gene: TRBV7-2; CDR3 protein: CASSLVSRGTEAFF
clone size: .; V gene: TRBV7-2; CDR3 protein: CASSLDGLAGPNYGYTF
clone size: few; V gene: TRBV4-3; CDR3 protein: CASSQAWGRGRLNYGYTF
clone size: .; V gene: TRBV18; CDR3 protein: CASSPLSGTRYGYTF
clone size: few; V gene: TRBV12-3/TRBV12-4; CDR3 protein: CASSQQGPEQYF
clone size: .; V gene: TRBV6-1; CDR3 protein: CASSGTGGEDEQYF
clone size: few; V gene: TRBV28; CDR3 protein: CASSTRGLSNNEQFF
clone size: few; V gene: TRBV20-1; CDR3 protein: CSARDGFYEQYF
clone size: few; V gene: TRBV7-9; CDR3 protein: CASSSTTSTDTQYF
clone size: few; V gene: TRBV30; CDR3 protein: CAWSGLAGPSYNEQFF
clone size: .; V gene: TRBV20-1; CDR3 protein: CSATALADHNEQFF
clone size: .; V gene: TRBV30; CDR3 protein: CAWSARGDQPQHF
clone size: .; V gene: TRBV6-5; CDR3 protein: CASRGQDSDYGYTF
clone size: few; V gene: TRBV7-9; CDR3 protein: CASSSGQGGDYEQYF
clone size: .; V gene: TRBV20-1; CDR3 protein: CSAREFRGSGNTIYF
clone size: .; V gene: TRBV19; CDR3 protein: CASKGRGVYGYTF
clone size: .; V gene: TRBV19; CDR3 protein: CASSNYNEQFF
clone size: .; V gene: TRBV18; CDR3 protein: CASSPGLEPYNEQFF
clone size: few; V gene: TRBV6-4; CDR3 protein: CASRQGADSPLHF
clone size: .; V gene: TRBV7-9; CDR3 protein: CASSLPGQIYNEQFF